The entry below gives a single T cell receptor (beta chain) sequence along with its context. Its antigen remains unknown. Germline and junction disagree at one end, which may indicate a read error. Germline values: CDR1 LGHNA, CDR2 YNFKEQ. The CDR3 sequence is 12 residues long. Extraction of RNA together with DNA used roughly 20-32 mg of unsorted bulk tissue. At sampling, these chronic HBV carriers had received no treatment. The data originate from a study of tumor-infiltrating lymphocytes in primary liver carcinoma. Study-level background: The patients, men and women alike, were aged 30 to 69 years. Regardless of tissue type, samples showed similar yields of roughly 3.65 to 7.5 million productive TCRbeta reads. Study-wide results and limits: The study found tumor-adjacent and tumor-blood pairs overlapped less than tumor region pairs.

Synthesis of TCR beta cDNA was carried out from 500 ng total RNA with a constant-region primer. Libraries covering TCR beta were generated through three nested multiplex PCR rounds (using a slightly modified ARM-PCR). The first two PCR rounds used TRBV1-TRBV30 primers with a Cbeta primer, 9 to 11 cycles each. TCRdb processed the multiplex PCR reads anew with MiXCR; each CDR3 protein has one entry. The table lists 45,000 or so distinct CDR3 sequences, approximately 82% of them singletons. The sample taken for sequencing was tumor-adjacent normal liver tissue. This TCR was sampled from a woman between 25 and 40 years old with primary liver carcinoma and hepatitis B virus infection. J is TRBJ2-2 and V is TRBV4-2, with D maybe TRBD2 (5 bases). DNA of the CDR3: TGTGCCATCAGACCTGGCACCGGGGATCTGTTTTTT. The encoded protein is CAIRPGTGDLFF.